The 9 T cell receptor beta chains below all came from one sample that was sequenced in a study of blood T cell repertoires in COVID-19. Sequenced by immunoSEQ multiplex PCR; TCRdb stores in-frame clones only, minus some. The table includes 150,000 to 180,000 clones, 65% to 90% detected once. Sequencing input: peripheral blood. All receptors come from a woman in her fifties or sixties with COVID-19, enrolled during active disease.

The chain combines TRBV13 with TRBJ2-5; a weak D match, TRBD1 (6 bases). The CDR3 has 14 amino acids. Looked up from germline, CDR1 is PRHDT and CDR2 is FYEKMQ (reference sequence). The V gene lost 2 bases and the J gene lost 5 bases, with 12 bases spanning the gap. The CDR3 reads CASSLIGGLETQYF. CDR3 bases: TGTGCCAGCAGCTTAATTGGGGGCCTGGAGACCCAGTACTTC. Drawing the rest from reference TRBV13 and TRBJ2-5, the complete variable domain is AAGVIQSPRHLIKEKRETATLKCYPIPRHDTVYWYQQGPGQDPQFLISFYEKMQSDKGSIPDRFSAQQFSDYHSELNMSSLELGDSALYFCASSLIGGLETQYFGPGTRLLVL.

The rearrangement uses TRBV27 and TRBJ1-4, with TRBD1 as a possible D gene (6 bases). The V end lost 2 bases, the J end lost 2 bases, and 9 bases lay between the germline ends. The CDR3 runs to 15 residues. Germline V gives CDR1 MNHEY, CDR2 SMNVEV (reference sequence). Here the CDR3 reads CASSLLQGTNEKLFF. The CDR3 region has the DNA TGTGCCAGCAGTTTACTCCAGGGGACTAATGAAAAACTGTTTTTT.

A few counts support this clone. V and J are TRBV7-3 and TRBJ2-6, with a possible D match to TRBD2 (6 bases). CDR1 is SGHTA and CDR2 is FQGTGA in the germline V gene. This CDR3 has 17 residues. The V gene lost 2 bases and the J gene lost 1 base, with 12 bases spanning the gap. This CDR3 reads CASSLSPGLSGANVLTF. The CDR3 nucleotides read TGTGCCAGCAGCTTATCCCCGGGACTGTCTGGGGCCAACGTCCTGACTTTC. Supplemented by reference TRBV7-3 and TRBJ2-6, the full variable domain reads GAGVSQTPSNKVTEKGKYVELRCDPISGHTALYWYRQSLGQGPEFLIYFQGTGAADDSGLPNDRFFAVRPEGSVSTLKIQRTERGDSAVYLCASSLSPGLSGANVLTFGAGSRLTVL.

CDR3 bases: TGCAGCGTTGGCAGGGGGCTGGAAAACACTGAAGCTTTCTTT. The encoded protein is CSVGRGLENTEAFF. This chain links TRBV29-1 with TRBJ1-1; TRBD1 matches at 8 bases. Per germline, CDR1 SQVTM and CDR2 ANQGSEA. The junction had 6 bases not matched to a gene; V was cut back by 4 bases and J by 2 bases. CDR3 length equals 14 residues.

V and J are TRBV9 and TRBJ1-1; D not certain. Trimming left V 4 bases short and J 6 bases short, with 10 bases between. CDR1 is SGDLS and CDR2 is YYNGEE in the germline V gene. The CDR3 loop spans 12 amino acids. Written as DNA, the CDR3 is TGTGCCAGCAGCCCCCATGAGCCTGAAGCTTTCTTT. This encodes CASSPHEPEAFF.

This rearrangement joins TRBV9 to TRBJ1-1; 7 nucleotides align to TRBD1. The CDR3 is made up of 14 amino acids. Germline trimming cut 0 bases from V and 9 bases from J; bases unmatched to any gene: 8. The germline CDR1 and CDR2 sequences are SGDLS and YYNGEE. CDR3 DNA sequence: TGTGCCAGCAGCGTAGAGGGGTCAGGGGGGAAAGCTTTCTTT. This translates into CASSVEGSGGKAFF. The complete variable domain, with remaining parts taken from reference TRBV9 and TRBJ1-1, reads DSGVTQTPKHLITATGQRVTLRCSPRSGDLSVYWYQQSLDQGLQFLIQYYNGEERAKGNILERFSAQQFPDLHSELNLSSLELGDSALYFCASSVEGSGGKAFFGQGTRLTVV.

This rearrangement joins TRBV10-3 to TRBJ1-1, with TRBD1 as a possible D gene (5 bases). V lost 0 bases and J 7 bases, leaving 12 bases between the germline ends. Germline values: CDR1 ENHRY, CDR2 SYGVKD. CDR3 size: 14 residues. The CDR3 loop is CAISESVGRGEAFF. The CDR3 DNA reads as TGTGCCATCAGTGAGTCGGTGGGGCGGGGTGAAGCTTTCTTT.

The rearrangement joins TRBV12-3 or TRBV12-4 to TRBJ2-1, with D possibly TRBD1 on 5 matching bases. Deletions cut 5 bases from V and 2 bases from J, with 7 bases between. The CDR3 covers 13 residues. The CDR3 DNA sequence: TGTGCCAGCAGTCCAGGGCCCTACAATGAGCAGTTCTTC. Amino acid sequence: CASSPGPYNEQFF.

This clone was recorded only once. The chain couples TRBV11-2 to TRBJ1-1; no reliable D call. The CDR3 is made up of 13 amino acids. The germline gives CDR1 SGHAT, CDR2 FQNNGV. V lost 1 base to trimming and J lost 7 bases, with 10 bases between them. The CDR3 spells CASSLGAVYEAFF. CDR3 bases: TGTGCCAGCAGCTTAGGGGCAGTTTATGAAGCTTTCTTT. The full variable domain, its missing parts supplied by reference TRBV11-2 and TRBJ1-1, is EAGVAQSPRYKIIEKRQSVAFWCNPISGHATLYWYQQILGQGPKLLIQFQNNGVVDDSQLPKDRFSAERLKGVDSTLKIQPAKLEDSAVYLCASSLGAVYEAFFGQGTRLTVV.